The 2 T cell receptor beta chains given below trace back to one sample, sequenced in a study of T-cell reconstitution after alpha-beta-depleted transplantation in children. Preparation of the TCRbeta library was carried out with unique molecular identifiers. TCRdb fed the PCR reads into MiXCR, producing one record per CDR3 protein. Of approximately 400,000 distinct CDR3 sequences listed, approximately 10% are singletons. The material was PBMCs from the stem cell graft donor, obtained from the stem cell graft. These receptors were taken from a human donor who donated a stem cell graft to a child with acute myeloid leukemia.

CDR3 nucleotide sequence: TGTGCCAGCAGTTTGACCCCAGGTAGCGGGGGGATCTACGAGCAGTACGTC. Residues: CASSLTPGSGGIYEQYV. The chain carries TRBV27 and TRBJ2-7; 10 nucleotides align to TRBD2. Germline loops: CDR1 MNHEY, CDR2 SMNVEV (reference sequence). After removal of 3 bases from V and 3 bases from J, the junction contained 11 bases not matched to a gene. This CDR3 comprises 17 residues.

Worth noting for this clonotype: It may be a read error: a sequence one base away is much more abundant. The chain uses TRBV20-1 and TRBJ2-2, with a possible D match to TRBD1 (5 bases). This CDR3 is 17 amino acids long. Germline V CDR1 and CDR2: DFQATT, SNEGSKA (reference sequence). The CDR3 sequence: CCANTQGIGPRTGELFF. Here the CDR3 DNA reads TGCTGTGCCAACACCCAGGGTATAGGCCCTCGTACCGGGGAGCTGTTTTTT.